This T cell receptor (beta chain) comes out of a study of shared clonotypes between healthy human individuals. General study results and limits: Clonotype sharing among donors likely depends on sequencing depth. Clonotypes that were shared across four donors made up around 5.5% of naive CD4 clonotypes.

Terminally differentiated effector memory CD45RA+ cells were left out of the naive CD8 fraction, which was CD45RO-negative and positively selected for CCR7. As for this clone: Its specificity is unknown.

The material for each subset, its genomic DNA, was split evenly across several immunoSEQ plates. Sequenced by immunoSEQ multiplex PCR; TCRdb stores in-frame clones only, minus some. The sample has around 1.9 million clones, just over 90% seen once; the top ten hold around 1.7%. Source material: naive CD8+ T cells from PBMCs. This clonotype originated in a man younger than 35 in good health. Some clones in this sample may be carry-over from other donors' samples.

CDR3: CASSPERAGFTDTQYF. CDR3 nucleotide sequence: TGTGCCAGCTCACCGGAGCGGGCCGGCTTCACAGATACGCAGTATTTT. The V and J genes are TRBV18 and TRBJ2-3; D perhaps matches TRBD2 (6 bases). The CDR3 runs to 16 residues. Per germline, CDR1 KGHSH and CDR2 LQKENI. V was trimmed by 3 bases and J by 2 bases, leaving 15 bases between them.